Below are 20 T cell receptor beta chains sequenced from a single sample in a study of T cell repertoires in cytomegalovirus infection. From the reads, TCRdb called clonotypes with MiXCR, one entry per CDR3 protein. The sample holds 150,000 to 200,000 distinct CDR3 sequences, approximately 14% seen once. The sequenced sample consisted of PBMCs. The source of these receptors is a human donor in good health (CMV status not recorded). Some clones in this sample may be carry-over from other donors' samples.

At least ten counts were recorded for this clonotype. DNA of the CDR3: TGTGCCAGCAGCTTAGGGGGGGGACTCTCCTTCGGGCTAGCAAGCACAGATACGCAGTATTTT. Translating it yields CASSLGGGLSFGLASTDTQYF. This sequence joins TRBV7-2 and TRBJ2-3; TRBD2 matches 7 bases. Losses at the gene ends were 1 base for V and 0 bases for J; bases not matched to a gene: 19. This CDR3 contains 21 residues. Germline CDR1 and CDR2: SGHTA and FQGNSA.

CDR3 nucleotide sequence: TGTGCCAGCAGTTCGGCGGGACTCTACGAGCAGTACTTC. This encodes CASSSAGLYEQYF. The genes are TRBV28 and TRBJ2-7, with D perhaps matching TRBD2 (6 bases). The length of the CDR3 is 13 residues. Looked up from germline, CDR1 is MDHEN and CDR2 is SYDVKM. V lost 4 bases and J 3 bases, leaving 10 bases between the germline ends.

J is TRBJ2-1 and V is TRBV7-9; 7 bases line up with TRBD2. The CDR3 runs to 12 residues. Germline CDR1 reads SEHNR; CDR2 reads FQNEAQ (reference sequence). J gave up 10 bases and V 4 bases, and 4 bases lay outside the gene matches. The CDR3 region is CASSSLREEQFF. The CDR3, as DNA: TGTGCCAGCAGCTCACTGCGGGAGGAGCAGTTCTTC.

This clonotype was observed at least ten times. The chain carries TRBV6-1 and TRBJ2-7, with 8 nucleotides matching TRBD1. The CDR3 sequence is 16 residues long. Germline V gene sequence: CDR1 MNHNS, CDR2 SASEGT. Trimming removed 5 bases from V and 2 bases from J; junction bases left unmatched: 11. CDR3 sequence reads: CASSPSGGAGTYEQYF. The CDR3 DNA sequence: TGTGCCAGCAGTCCTTCAGGGGGCGCTGGGACCTACGAGCAGTACTTC.

In this sample, this clonotype turned up a few times. V and J are TRBV20-1 and TRBJ2-7; TRBD1 matches at 8 bases. V lost 6 bases to trimming and J lost 3 bases; unmatched junction nucleotides: 10. CDR1 is DFQATT, CDR2 SNEGSKA, per germline (reference sequence). The CDR3 has 14 amino acids. CDR3 nucleotides: TGCAGTGCCGAAGGGGACAGGACCTTCTACGAGCAGTACTTC. Its protein product is CSAEGDRTFYEQYF.

The sample holds many counts of this clonotype. The J gene is TRBJ1-5, the V gene TRBV7-9; D may be TRBD1 (6 bases). The CDR3 extends over 15 amino acids. The germline gives CDR1 SEHNR, CDR2 FQNEAQ (reference sequence). Between the trimmed V and J ends, which lost 6 bases and 0 bases, there was a span of 12 bases. This CDR3 reads CASSSDRDSNQPQHF. CDR3 nucleotide sequence: TGTGCCAGCAGTTCGGACAGAGATAGCAATCAGCCCCAGCATTTT.

The chain has TRBV29-1 and TRBJ2-3, with 10 bases identical to TRBD2. V lost 0 bases, J lost 3 bases, and 15 bases stayed unmatched. Germline V lookup: CDR1 SQVTM, CDR2 ANQGSEA. The CDR3 is 19 residues long. For the CDR3, the DNA is TGCAGCGTTGAAGAACCGACTGGACAGCGGGGGGGCCGTACAGATACGCAGTATTTT. Translation: CSVEEPTGQRGGRTDTQYF.

The chain combines TRBV30 with TRBJ2-1; 8 bases fit TRBD1. From germline, CDR1 is GTSNPN and CDR2 SVGIG (reference sequence). Trimming cost V 1 base and J 7 bases; bases outside gene matches: 6. The CDR3 runs to 14 residues. The DNA of the CDR3 is TGTGCCTGGAGTGGGACAGGGAATATGAATGAGCAGTTCTTC. Amino acid sequence: CAWSGTGNMNEQFF.

This clonotype has at least ten counts. The J gene is TRBJ2-1, the V gene TRBV7-3; tentatively, D is TRBD1 (5 bases). The germline V gene has CDR1 SGHTA and CDR2 FQGTGA. This CDR3 is 15 amino acids long. The ends were cut back, 1 base at V and 5 bases at J, with 12 bases in the middle. The CDR3 bases are TGTGCCAGCAGCTTAAAGGCAGGGAAAAACAATGAGCAGTTCTTC. Its protein is CASSLKAGKNNEQFF.

This clonotype turned up a few times. Here the CDR3 reads CASSLDRVGGSTEAFF. CDR3 coding DNA: TGTGCCAGCTCACTCGACAGGGTGGGGGGAAGCACTGAAGCTTTCTTT. The rearrangement joins TRBV18 to TRBJ1-1, with 7 positions matching TRBD1. The V segment lost 4 bases and the J segment 4 bases; nucleotides outside the gene matches: 12. Germline CDR1 reads KGHSH; CDR2 reads LQKENI. The CDR3 contains 16 residues.

The chain employs TRBV20-1 and TRBJ1-5; D ambiguous. V was trimmed by 3 bases and J by 1 base, leaving 10 bases between them. This CDR3 contains 14 residues. The germline gives CDR1 DFQATT, CDR2 SNEGSKA (reference sequence). CDR3: CSARALGSNQPQHF. In DNA, the CDR3 is TGCAGTGCTAGGGCCCTAGGGAGCAATCAGCCCCAGCATTTT.

V and J are TRBV5-6 and TRBJ1-5; TRBD1 matches 8 bases. V lost 2 bases and J lost 6; bases outside the gene matches: 4. The CDR3 covers 14 residues. Germline assignment: CDR1 SGHDT and CDR2 YYEEEE. CDR3 region: CASSFAGTGQPQHF. CDR3 coding DNA: TGTGCCAGCAGCTTCGCCGGGACAGGTCAGCCCCAGCATTTT.

The J gene is TRBJ2-3, the V gene TRBV14, with a weak D call TRBD2 (6 bases). Per the germline V gene, CDR1 is SGHDN and CDR2 is FVKESK. V was pared by 7 bases and J by 2 bases, with 19 bases between. CDR3 length: 16 amino acids. DNA of the CDR3: TGTGCCAGCAACAGGTTAGCGGATTTCCACACAGATACGCAGTATTTT. It encodes CASNRLADFHTDTQYF. Full variable domain (missing parts from reference TRBV14 and TRBJ2-3): EAGVTQFPSHSVIEKGQTVTLRCDPISGHDNLYWYRRVMGKEIKFLLHFVKESKQDESGMPNNRFLAERTGGTYSTLKVQPAELEDSGVYFCASNRLADFHTDTQYFGPGTRLTVL.

This clonotype has just a few counts. The genes are TRBV19 and TRBJ1-1; no clear D. V gave up 4 bases and J gave up 1 base, with 10 bases separating them. The CDR3 has 14 amino acids. CDR1 is LNHDA and CDR2 is SQIVND in the germline V gene (reference sequence). For the CDR3, the DNA is TGTGCCAGTAGTACCAAGACGGAGAACACTGAAGCTTTCTTT. Translation gives CASSTKTENTEAFF.

This clonotype turned up a few times. V usage is TRBV20-1 and J usage is TRBJ1-1; D gene ambiguous. V was pared by 6 bases and J by 3 bases, with 14 bases between. The CDR3 consists of 13 residues. Germline CDR1 DFQATT, CDR2 SNEGSKA (reference sequence). CDR3 coding DNA: TGCAGTGCGTTCAGAGCCGGAGACACTGAAGCTTTCTTT. This gives the protein CSAFRAGDTEAFF.

This clonotype has ten or more counts. The genes are TRBV14 and TRBJ2-1; TRBD2 matches 9 bases. From germline, CDR1 is SGHDN and CDR2 FVKESK. The CDR3 runs 15 residues. V lost 4 bases, J lost 8 bases, and 9 bases stayed unmatched. CDR3 loop: CASSLGSGRTDEQFF. The CDR3, as DNA: TGTGCCAGCAGCCTGGGTAGCGGGAGAACCGATGAGCAGTTCTTC. The full variable domain, completed using reference TRBV14 and TRBJ2-1, is EAGVTQFPSHSVIEKGQTVTLRCDPISGHDNLYWYRRVMGKEIKFLLHFVKESKQDESGMPNNRFLAERTGGTYSTLKVQPAELEDSGVYFCASSLGSGRTDEQFFGPGTRLTVL.

This clonotype has ten or more counts. J is TRBJ2-3 and V is TRBV7-3; D is possibly TRBD2 (5 bases). The germline gives CDR1 SGHTA, CDR2 FQGTGA. Between the trimmed V and J ends, which lost 5 bases and 0 bases, there was a span of 12 bases. The CDR3 spans 15 residues. This CDR3 reads CASSLTSFSTDTQYF. CDR3 coding DNA: TGTGCCAGCAGCCTTACTAGTTTTAGCACAGATACGCAGTATTTT. The full variable domain, rest sourced from reference TRBV7-3 and TRBJ2-3, is GAGVSQTPSNKVTEKGKYVELRCDPISGHTALYWYRQSLGQGPEFLIYFQGTGAADDSGLPNDRFFAVRPEGSVSTLKIQRTERGDSAVYLCASSLTSFSTDTQYFGPGTRLTVL.

V usage is TRBV12-5 and J usage is TRBJ1-2; TRBD1 aligns across 10 bases. The CDR3 has 15 residues. The V gene end was trimmed by 3 bases and the J gene end by 6 bases; junction bases not matched to a gene: 7. Germline V gene lookup returns CDR1 LGHNT and CDR2 FRNRAP. The CDR3 spells CASGFVRDRGHGYTF. The CDR3 DNA is TGTGCTAGTGGTTTCGTTAGGGACAGGGGTCATGGCTACACCTTC.

This clonotype occurred a few times. V is TRBV28 and J is TRBJ2-4, with 7 bases matching TRBD2. The junction had 6 bases not matched to a gene; V was cut back by 2 bases and J by 8 bases. CDR1 and CDR2 (germline): MDHEN, SYDVKM. CDR3 length: 14 residues. The CDR3 coding sequence is TGTGCCAGCAGTTTAGAGGGCGGGAGCGACATTCAGTACTTC. Translated: CASSLEGGSDIQYF.

This clonotype was seen more than once but under ten times. This chain joins TRBV4-1 and TRBJ2-2, with 8 bases fitting TRBD1. From germline, CDR1 is MGHRA and CDR2 YSYEKL. CDR3 length: 16 residues. V lost 4 bases and J lost 4; bases outside the gene matches: 8. Here the CDR3 reads CASSPDRARGTGELFF. The CDR3 nucleotides read TGCGCCAGCAGCCCGGACAGGGCACGGGGCACCGGGGAGCTGTTTTTT.